Each of the 25 T cell receptor beta chains below was sequenced from the same sample in a study of blood T cell repertoires in COVID-19 (dated by TCRdb to about 2020). Preparation of the library involved the immunoSEQ multiplex PCR assay. This immuneACCESS table, as held by TCRdb, lists in-frame sequences with V and J called but not all clones. Of the missing ones, under half trace to an unresolved V gene in checked studies; the others have no known cause. In this sample the table shows 200,000 or so clones, roughly 76% of which occur a single time. The ten largest clones represent roughly 12% of the sample. The sequenced sample consisted of peripheral blood. These TCRs come from a woman older than 75 with COVID-19, enrolled during active disease.

J is TRBJ2-3 and V is TRBV11-3, with D possibly being TRBD2 (6 bases). Germline assignment: CDR1 SGHNT and CDR2 YENEEA. Trimming left V 6 bases short and J 0 bases short, with 13 bases between. This CDR3 is built from 15 residues. Here the CDR3 reads CASRPRGASTDTQYF. In DNA form, the CDR3 reads TGTGCCAGCAGACCGCGCGGGGCTAGCACAGATACGCAGTATTTT.

The gene calls are TRBV5-1 and TRBJ2-5, with D possibly matching TRBD1 (6 bases). V was trimmed by 0 bases and J by 5 bases, leaving 14 bases between them. CDR1 and CDR2 (germline): SGHRS, YFSETQ. The CDR3 runs to 15 residues. The CDR3 DNA reads as TGCGCCAGCAGCTTGGACAGGGCAATGGGGGAGACCCAGTACTTC. Encoded protein: CASSLDRAMGETQYF.

The chain joins TRBV11-3 to TRBJ2-1; D may be TRBD2 (5 bases). Germline V gene sequence: CDR1 SGHNT, CDR2 YENEEA. The CDR3 is made up of 14 amino acids. Trimming removed 9 bases from V and 8 bases from J, with 20 bases in between. DNA of the CDR3: TGTGCCAGTGGCCCAGGACTTACGAGGGATGAGCAGTTCTTC. It specifies CASGPGLTRDEQFF.

The CDR3 sequence: CASSKQGADYEQYF. Here the CDR3 DNA reads TGTGCCAGCTCGAAACAGGGGGCCGACTACGAGCAGTACTTC. V and J are TRBV18 and TRBJ2-7, with 9 bases matching TRBD1. Per the germline V gene, CDR1 is KGHSH and CDR2 is LQKENI. This CDR3 has 14 amino acids. The ends lost 6 bases at V and 3 bases at J; junction bases unmatched: 6.

The chain recombines TRBV5-1 with TRBJ2-7; the D gene is possibly TRBD1 (5 bases). Trimming left V 4 bases short and J 0 bases short, with 14 bases between. The CDR3 runs to 15 residues. The germline gives CDR1 SGHRS, CDR2 YFSETQ. The CDR3 loop reads CASSLGVGSSYEQYF. CDR3 DNA sequence: TGCGCCAGCAGCCTAGGGGTTGGCAGCTCCTACGAGCAGTACTTC.

In its sample, this clone was seen a few times. J is TRBJ1-2 and V is TRBV6-6, with 8 bases fitting TRBD1. The CDR3 has 13 residues. Trimming cost V 6 bases and J 6 bases; bases outside gene matches: 6. Germline V lookup: CDR1 MNHNY, CDR2 SVGAGI (reference sequence). CDR3 region: CASRRQGSNGYTF. DNA for the CDR3: TGTGCCAGCAGGCGACAGGGGTCAAATGGCTACACCTTC.

This clone has a count of ten or more. Other nucleotide sequences from this sample produce the same CDR3. The V gene is TRBV5-8, the J gene TRBJ2-7; 9 bases agree with TRBD2. Unmatched junction bases numbered 6, after V lost 0 bases and J lost 2 bases. Per germline, CDR1 SGHTS and CDR2 YDEGEE. This CDR3 is built from 16 residues. The CDR3 sequence is CASSLEGLAGAYEQYF. As DNA, the CDR3 is TGTGCCAGCAGCTTGGAAGGGTTAGCGGGAGCCTACGAGCAGTACTTC.

A few counts support this clone. The chain is built from TRBV7-8 and TRBJ1-4; TRBD1 agrees at 10 bases. The CDR3 consists of 16 residues. With 4 bases clipped from V and 7 bases from J, the junction kept 9 bases outside the gene matches. Germline CDR1 and CDR2: SGHVS and FQNEAQ. The CDR3 reads CASSSRTGGSGEKLFF. The DNA for the CDR3 is TGTGCCAGCAGCTCCCGGACAGGGGGGAGTGGTGAAAAACTGTTTTTT.

This clone was recorded once. This chain connects TRBV11-2 to TRBJ2-6; perhaps TRBD1 as D (5 bases). Per germline, CDR1 SGHAT and CDR2 FQNNGV. The CDR3 sequence is 16 residues long. Trimming took 5 bases from V and 2 from J, leaving 13 bases between them. In DNA, the CDR3 is TGTGCCAGCAGCCGAGAACAAGGGGCTGGGGCCAACGTCCTGACTTTC. It is translated as CASSREQGAGANVLTF.

The V and J genes are TRBV21-1 and TRBJ2-1; TRBD2, as called in the table, went unchecked against the DNA. TRBV21-1 is a pseudogene segment. The CDR3 length is 17 residues. In DNA, the CDR3 is TGTGCCAGCAGGGATCCATGGCAAGCGGAGACATACAATGAGCAGTTCTTC. Translation gives CASRDPWQAETYNEQFF.

The CDR3, as DNA: TGCGCCAGCAGCTGGATGCAGGGCCTCGTCTACGAGCAGTACTTC. It is translated as CASSWMQGLVYEQYF. This chain uses TRBV5-1 with TRBJ2-7, with D perhaps matching TRBD1 (5 bases). The CDR3 sequence is 15 residues long. Per germline, CDR1 SGHRS and CDR2 YFSETQ. Trimming removed 3 bases at V and 3 bases at J, with 16 bases between. Based on the CDR3 plus reference TRBV5-1 and TRBJ2-7, the full variable domain is KAGVTQTPRYLIKTRGQQVTLSCSPISGHRSVSWYQQTPGQGLQFLFEYFSETQRNKGNFPGRFSGRQFSNSRSEMNVSTLELGDSALYLCASSWMQGLVYEQYFGPGTRLTVT.

V gene TRBV28 combines with J gene TRBJ2-3, with 7 bases identical to TRBD2. CDR1 MDHEN and CDR2 SYDVKM come from the germline V gene. The ends lost 6 bases at V and 1 base at J; junction bases unmatched: 4. This CDR3 is 14 amino acids long. The DNA for the CDR3 is TGTGCCAGCAGGCTGGCGGGGGGCACAGATACGCAGTATTTT. It translates to CASRLAGGTDTQYF.

This clone was seen a single time. The chain employs TRBV7-2 and TRBJ2-7; 9 positions match TRBD1. The V and J ends lost 0 bases and 0 bases, in that order; junction bases with no gene match: 21. The CDR3 is 22 residues long. From germline, CDR1 is SGHTA and CDR2 FQGNSA. As DNA, the CDR3 is TGTGCCAGCAGCTTAGCGCCTAGAGGGCGCGGGGAAGGACAGGGGATCTCCTACGAGCAGTACTTC. The encoded protein is CASSLAPRGRGEGQGISYEQYF.

The chain carries TRBV6-5 and TRBJ1-2; 9 positions agree with TRBD1. Looked up from germline, CDR1 is MNHEY and CDR2 is SVGAGI. Trimming removed 8 bases from V and 8 bases from J; junction bases left unmatched: 12. The CDR3 runs to 14 residues. CDR3 sequence reads: CASLPVDRGKGYTF. CDR3 coding DNA: TGTGCCAGCCTACCTGTGGACAGGGGAAAGGGCTACACCTTC.

The chain combines TRBV6-5 with TRBJ2-7; TRBD2 matches 7 bases. The CDR3 spans 14 residues. Germline CDR1 reads MNHEY; CDR2 reads SVGAGI. After removal of 2 bases from V and 3 bases from J, the junction contained 4 bases not matched to a gene. The CDR3, as DNA: TGTGCCAGCAGTTACGTGGGGGGGAGCTACGAGCAGTACTTC. It specifies CASSYVGGSYEQYF.

The chain joins TRBV18 to TRBJ2-1, with 11 nucleotides matching TRBD2. The CDR3 consists of 15 residues. Germline loops: CDR1 KGHSH, CDR2 LQKENI. V lost 4 bases to trimming and J lost 5 bases; unmatched junction nucleotides: 4. This CDR3 reads CASSLGLAANNEQFF. As DNA, the CDR3 is TGTGCCAGCTCACTGGGACTAGCGGCCAACAATGAGCAGTTCTTC.

The genes are TRBV5-6 and TRBJ1-2; D may be TRBD1 (6 bases). The length of the CDR3 is 16 residues. The V end lost 3 bases, the J end lost 3 bases, and 18 bases lay between the germline ends. Per the germline V gene, CDR1 is SGHDT and CDR2 is YYEEEE. The CDR3 nucleotides are TGTGCCAGCAGCTCTAATAACAGGGTTATCTACTATGGCTACACCTTC. Translated, it gives CASSSNNRVIYYGYTF.

The rearrangement joins TRBV7-6 to TRBJ2-2, with 9 bases lining up with TRBD1. Trimming removed 4 bases from V and 4 bases from J; junction bases left unmatched: 4. Germline V gene data show CDR1 as SGHVS and CDR2 as FNYEAQ. This CDR3 is built from 15 residues. The CDR3 sequence: CASSSGTGLTGELFF. CDR3 bases: TGTGCCAGCAGCTCTGGGACAGGGCTCACCGGGGAGCTGTTTTTT.

This chain uses TRBV6-1 with TRBJ1-2; weak D call: TRBD1 (6 bases). The V gene lost 3 bases and the J gene lost 5 bases, with 13 bases spanning the gap. CDR3 size: 14 residues. CDR1 is MNHNS and CDR2 is SASEGT in the germline V gene. This CDR3 reads CASSEWGGGYGYTF. The CDR3 nucleotides are TGTGCCAGCAGTGAGTGGGGAGGGGGTTATGGCTACACCTTC.

CDR3 amino acids: CAWTNVRGYTEAFF. As DNA, the CDR3 is TGTGCCTGGACTAACGTCCGGGGATACACTGAAGCTTTCTTT. This chain uses TRBV30 with TRBJ1-1, with D uncertain. The length of the CDR3 is 14 residues. The ends were cut back, 4 bases at V and 3 bases at J, with 15 bases in the middle. CDR1 GTSNPN and CDR2 SVGIG come from the germline V gene (reference sequence).

The chain links TRBV5-1 to TRBJ1-1, with D possibly being TRBD1 (6 bases). Germline CDR1 and CDR2: SGHRS and YFSETQ. Trimming removed 4 bases at V and 0 bases at J, with 10 bases between. The CDR3 totals 14 residues. CDR3 nucleotide sequence: TGCGCCAGCAGCCCGGGACATATGAACACTGAAGCTTTCTTT. Its translation: CASSPGHMNTEAFF.

The chain joins TRBV30 to TRBJ2-5, with 14 bases that match TRBD2. This CDR3 spans 18 amino acids. Per the germline V gene, CDR1 is GTSNPN and CDR2 is SVGIG (reference sequence). Losses at the gene ends were 0 bases for V and 4 bases for J; bases not matched to a gene: 10. The CDR3 DNA sequence: TGTGCCTGGAGTGTACCCGGACTAGCGGGGGGCATCGGAGAGACCCAGTACTTC. The encoded protein is CAWSVPGLAGGIGETQYF.

The CDR3 sequence: CASGGEKLFF. In nucleotides, the CDR3 is TGTGCCAGCGGGGGGGAAAAACTGTTTTTT. The chain is built from TRBV12-3 or TRBV12-4 and TRBJ1-4; D might be TRBD1 (5 bases). CDR3 length: 10 residues. V was pared by 8 bases and J by 8 bases, with 6 bases between.

The V gene is TRBV30, the J gene TRBJ1-1; D call uncertain. This CDR3 spans 12 amino acids. V was trimmed by 1 base and J by 8 bases, leaving 11 bases between them. Germline values: CDR1 GTSNPN, CDR2 SVGIG (reference sequence). The chain's CDR3 is CAWSAPPEEAFF. DNA of the CDR3: TGTGCCTGGAGTGCCCCCCCGGAGGAAGCTTTCTTT.

This clone was seen at least ten times. The gene calls are TRBV7-9 and TRBJ2-7; D is unclear. The CDR3 loop spans 13 amino acids. Germline CDR1 SEHNR, CDR2 FQNEAQ (reference sequence). Deletions cut 5 bases from V and 3 bases from J, with 11 bases between. The CDR3 coding sequence is TGTGCCAGCAGCCCCCCGACAAGCTACGAGCAGTACTTC. It translates to CASSPPTSYEQYF.